A selection of T cell receptor beta chains follows, all from one sample in a study of blood T cell repertoires in COVID-19. Sequenced by immunoSEQ multiplex PCR; TCRdb stores in-frame clones only, minus some. The table includes under 250,000 clones, around 80% detected once. The sequenced sample consisted of peripheral blood. Receptor source: an older woman with acute or convalescent COVID-19. CDR3s include the opening cysteine and the closing phenylalanine or tryptophan. The D gene is left open where the match is weak. A row's size may be missing; if present it is once, few, many or a size class.

TRBV30	TRBJ2-5	.	once	CAWSRRDTRETQYF	TGTGCCTGGAGCAGGCGCGATACGAGAGAGACCCAGTACTTC
TRBV5-1	TRBJ2-5	TRBD2	.	CASSMGLAGETQYF	TGCGCCAGCAGCATGGGACTAGCTGGGGAGACCCAGTACTTC
TRBV4-2	TRBJ2-3	TRBD2	once	CASSQEKGLAGGHTQYF	TGTGCCAGCAGCCAAGAGAAGGGACTAGCGGGGGGTCATACGCAGTATTTT
TRBV6-5	TRBJ2-3	TRBD2	.	CASRGLAGGLDTQYF	TGTGCCAGCAGGGGACTAGCGGGGGGATTGGATACGCAGTATTTT
TRBV3-1/TRBV3-2	TRBJ2-7	TRBD2	.	CASSQKTSGDEQYF	TGTGCCAGCAGCCAGAAGACTAGCGGGGACGAGCAGTACTTC
TRBV7-9	TRBJ2-3	.	.	CASGKGGSTDTQYF	TGTGCCAGCGGGAAAGGGGGTAGCACAGATACGCAGTATTTT
TRBV24-1	TRBJ1-2	TRBD1	.	CATSDGMTGDGYGYTF	TGTGCCACCAGTGATGGGATGACAGGGGACGGCTATGGCTACACCTTC
TRBV19	TRBJ2-1	TRBD2	few	CASSILAGGEQFF	TGTGCCAGTAGTATCCTAGCGGGGGGTGAGCAGTTCTTC
TRBV19	TRBJ1-4	TRBD1	.	CASSMGQGAEKLFF	TGTGCCAGTAGTATGGGACAGGGGGCAGAAAAACTGTTTTTT
TRBV10-3	TRBJ1-4	.	.	CAIRAGGEKLFF	TGTGCCATCAGAGCTGGAGGTGAAAAACTGTTTTTT